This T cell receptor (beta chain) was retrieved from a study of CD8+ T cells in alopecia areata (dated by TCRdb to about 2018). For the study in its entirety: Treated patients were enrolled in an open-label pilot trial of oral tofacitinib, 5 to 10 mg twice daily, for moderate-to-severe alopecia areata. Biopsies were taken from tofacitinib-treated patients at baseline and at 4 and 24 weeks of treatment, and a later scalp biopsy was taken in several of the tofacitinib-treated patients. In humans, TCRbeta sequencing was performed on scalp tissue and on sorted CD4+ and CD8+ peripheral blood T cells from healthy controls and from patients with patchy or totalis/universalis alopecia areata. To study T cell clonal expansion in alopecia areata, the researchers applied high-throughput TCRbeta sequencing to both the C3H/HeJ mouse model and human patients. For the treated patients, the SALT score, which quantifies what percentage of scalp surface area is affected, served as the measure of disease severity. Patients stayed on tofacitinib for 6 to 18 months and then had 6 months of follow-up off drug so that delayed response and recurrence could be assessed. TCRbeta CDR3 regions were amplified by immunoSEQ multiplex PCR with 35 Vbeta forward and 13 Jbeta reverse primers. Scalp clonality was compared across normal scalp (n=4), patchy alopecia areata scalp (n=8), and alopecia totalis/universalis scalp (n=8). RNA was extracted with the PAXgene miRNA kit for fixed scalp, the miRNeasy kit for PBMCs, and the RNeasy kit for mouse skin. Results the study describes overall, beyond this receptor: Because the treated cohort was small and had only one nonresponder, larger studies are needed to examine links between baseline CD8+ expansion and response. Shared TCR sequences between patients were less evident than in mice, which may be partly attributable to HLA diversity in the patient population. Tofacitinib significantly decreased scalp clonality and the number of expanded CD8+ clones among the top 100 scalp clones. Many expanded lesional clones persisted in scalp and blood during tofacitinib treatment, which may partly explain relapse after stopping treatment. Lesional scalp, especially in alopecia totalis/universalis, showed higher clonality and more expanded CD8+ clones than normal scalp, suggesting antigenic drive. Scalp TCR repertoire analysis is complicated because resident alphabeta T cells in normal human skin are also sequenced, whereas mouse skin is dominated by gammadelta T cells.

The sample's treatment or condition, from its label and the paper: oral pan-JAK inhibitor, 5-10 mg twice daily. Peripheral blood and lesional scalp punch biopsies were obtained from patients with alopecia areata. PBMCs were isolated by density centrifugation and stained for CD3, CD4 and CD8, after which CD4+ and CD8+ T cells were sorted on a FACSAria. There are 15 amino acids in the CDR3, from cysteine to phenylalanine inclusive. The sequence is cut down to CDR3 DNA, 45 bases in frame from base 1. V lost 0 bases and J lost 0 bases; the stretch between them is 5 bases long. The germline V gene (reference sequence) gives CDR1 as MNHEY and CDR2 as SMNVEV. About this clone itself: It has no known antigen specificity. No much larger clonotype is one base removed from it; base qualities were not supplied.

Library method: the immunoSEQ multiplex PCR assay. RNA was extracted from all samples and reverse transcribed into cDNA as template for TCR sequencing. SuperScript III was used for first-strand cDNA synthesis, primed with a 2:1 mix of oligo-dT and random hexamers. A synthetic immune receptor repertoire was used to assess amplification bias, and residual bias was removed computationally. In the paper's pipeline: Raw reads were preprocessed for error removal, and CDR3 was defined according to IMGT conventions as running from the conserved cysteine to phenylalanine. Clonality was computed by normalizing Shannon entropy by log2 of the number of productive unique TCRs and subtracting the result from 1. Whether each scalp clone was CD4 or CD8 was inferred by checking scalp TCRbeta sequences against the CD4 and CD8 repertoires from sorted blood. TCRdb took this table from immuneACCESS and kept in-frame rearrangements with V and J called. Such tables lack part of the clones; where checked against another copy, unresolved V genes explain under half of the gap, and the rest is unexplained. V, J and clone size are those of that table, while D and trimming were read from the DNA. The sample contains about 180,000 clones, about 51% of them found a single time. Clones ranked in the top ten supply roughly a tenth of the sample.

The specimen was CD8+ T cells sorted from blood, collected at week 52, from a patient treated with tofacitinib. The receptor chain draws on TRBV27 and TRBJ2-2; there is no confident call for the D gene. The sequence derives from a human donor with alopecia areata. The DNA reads TGTGCCAGCAGTTTATCTCGGGCGAACACCGGGGAGCTGTTTTTT. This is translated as CASSLSRANTGELFF.